The 15 T cell receptor beta chains presented below share a single source sample, sequenced in a study of T cell repertoires in cytomegalovirus infection. TCRdb ran MiXCR on the reads and lists one entry per CDR3 protein. Seen here are about 240,000 distinct CDR3 sequences, around 6.4% observed once, and the top ten hold around 6%. The sequencing input was PBMCs. These receptors all come from a human donor in good health (CMV status not recorded). Some clones in this sample may be carry-over from other donors' samples.

This clonotype was found many times. The rearrangement links TRBV20-1 to TRBJ1-6; tentatively, D is TRBD1 (5 bases). This CDR3 has 15 residues. Germline assignment: CDR1 DFQATT and CDR2 SNEGSKA (reference sequence). Trimming cost V 4 bases and J 0 bases, with 10 bases left between them. The CDR3 DNA sequence: TGCAGTGCTAACTCTCAGGGCTCCTATAATTCACCCCTCCACTTT. Translating it yields CSANSQGSYNSPLHF.

The sample holds many counts of this clonotype. The chain is built from TRBV12-3 or TRBV12-4 and TRBJ1-6, with a weak D call TRBD1 (6 bases). This CDR3 is built from 16 residues. Trimming cost V 5 bases and J 4 bases, with 15 bases left between them. The CDR3 spells CASSPGTQNYNSPLHF. The DNA for the CDR3 is TGTGCCAGCAGTCCCGGGACACAGAATTATAATTCACCCCTCCACTTT.

J is TRBJ2-3 and V is TRBV29-1; 9 bases are a match to TRBD1. The germline V gene encodes CDR1 SQVTM and CDR2 ANQGSEA. CDR3 length equals 15 residues. After removal of 6 bases from V and 2 bases from J, the junction contained 9 bases not matched to a gene. CDR3 nucleotide sequence: TGCAGCGTCGCGGGACAGGGATCCCTCACAGATACGCAGTATTTT. This codes for CSVAGQGSLTDTQYF.

This clonotype has at least ten counts. CDR3 residues: CASSTGTGGKASEKLFF. The DNA of the CDR3 is TGCGCCAGCAGCACCGGGACAGGGGGCAAGGCGTCTGAAAAACTGTTTTTT. The chain couples TRBV5-1 to TRBJ1-4, with 12 bases that match TRBD1. The trim removed 4 bases at V and 7 bases at J, leaving 11 bases unmatched. The CDR3 has 17 residues. The germline V gene has CDR1 SGHRS and CDR2 YFSETQ.

The table lists this clonotype with many counts. A junction boundary mismatches the germline segment, possibly from a read error. The V call is TRBV23-1, the J call TRBJ2-7; no clear D gene. TRBV23-1 is identified as an open reading frame with a role that is uncertain. This CDR3 is built from 13 residues. CDR3 region: CASSQSWPPSLDF. CDR3 coding DNA: TGCGCCAGCAGTCAATCGTGGCCCCCGAGTTTAGACTTC.

Many counts were recorded for this clonotype. This chain links TRBV7-2 with TRBJ1-2; D remains ambiguous. This CDR3 contains 13 residues. V lost 4 bases and J lost 2, with 8 bases in between. Germline-derived CDR1 and CDR2 are SGHTA and FQGNSA. Here the CDR3 reads CASSSRVNYGYTF. CDR3 bases: TGTGCCAGCAGCTCGAGGGTCAACTATGGCTACACCTTC.

This chain links TRBV10-3 with TRBJ2-1; TRBD1 aligns across 9 bases. This CDR3 contains 16 residues. V lost 3 bases to trimming and J lost 7 bases; unmatched junction nucleotides: 10. CDR1 ENHRY and CDR2 SYGVKD come from the germline V gene. The CDR3 DNA follows: TGTGCCATCAGTGATTGGACAGGGGAAGGTAAAAATGAGCAGTTCTTC. As protein: CAISDWTGEGKNEQFF.

This clonotype was observed many times. The chain joins TRBV5-5 to TRBJ2-2; 10 bases fit TRBD1. Trimming at V came to 0 bases and at J to 3 bases, leaving 5 bases not matched to a gene. Germline values: CDR1 SGHKS, CDR2 YYEKEE (reference sequence). This CDR3 has 17 residues. The CDR3 loop reads CASSLGPGTGDTGELFF. The DNA of the CDR3 is TGTGCCAGCAGCTTGGGCCCGGGGACAGGGGACACCGGGGAGCTGTTTTTT.

This clonotype has a count of ten or more. This chain connects TRBV28 to TRBJ1-3; tentatively, D is TRBD1 (5 bases). V lost 7 bases and J 2 bases, leaving 18 bases between the germline ends. Germline lookup yields CDR1 MDHEN and CDR2 SYDVKM. The CDR3 has 16 amino acids. CDR3 in DNA: TGTGCCAGCAATAGTGGGGCGAGGCGGGCTGGAAACACCATATATTTT. It yields the protein CASNSGARRAGNTIYF.

Ten or more counts support this clonotype. This sequence joins TRBV7-2 and TRBJ2-3, with 8 bases lining up with TRBD1. CDR3 length: 16 amino acids. Germline V gene lookup returns CDR1 SGHTA and CDR2 FQGNSA. The J segment lost 3 bases and the V segment lost 1 base, leaving 6 bases of the junction unmatched. The CDR3 bases are TGTGCCAGCAGCTTAGATCTTGGACAGGGAACAGATACGCAGTATTTT. Translated: CASSLDLGQGTDTQYF.

This clonotype was seen repeatedly, ten times or more. The genes are TRBV7-2 and TRBJ1-1; D is ambiguous. Trimming took off 2 bases at V and 4 bases at J, with 14 bases between the two ends. CDR1 is SGHTA and CDR2 is FQGNSA in the germline V gene. The CDR3 spans 15 residues. CDR3 nucleotide sequence: TGTGCCAGCAGCTTATATCCGGTTCGTGGCACTGAAGCTTTCTTT. Protein product: CASSLYPVRGTEAFF.

Ten or more counts support this clonotype. The chain joins TRBV7-2 to TRBJ1-1; D remains ambiguous. The ends were cut back, 2 bases at V and 4 bases at J, with 8 bases in the middle. CDR1 is SGHTA and CDR2 is FQGNSA in the germline V gene. CDR3 length: 13 residues. The CDR3: CASSLSWGTEAFF. CDR3 sequence (DNA): TGTGCCAGCAGCTTATCTTGGGGCACTGAAGCTTTCTTT.

Many counts were recorded for this clonotype. The chain couples TRBV14 to TRBJ2-2, with 7 bases lining up with TRBD1. Germline trimming cut 0 bases from V and 8 bases from J; bases unmatched to any gene: 9. Germline values: CDR1 SGHDN, CDR2 FVKESK. The CDR3 is 16 residues long. CDR3 region: CASSQDNRGRRGELFF. The CDR3 bases are TGTGCCAGCAGCCAAGATAACAGGGGTCGGCGAGGGGAGCTGTTTTTT.

Notes on this clonotype: Since a much larger clone is just one base distant, this may be a read error. The chain carries TRBV5-3 and TRBJ2-3, with 8 bases that match TRBD2. TRBV5-3 carries the ORF label, with uncertain function. CDR3 size: 15 residues. The CDR3 loop reads CASSLVSGELDTQYF. In nucleotides, the CDR3 is TGTGCCAGCAGCTTGGTTAGCGGGGAGCTAGATACGCAGTATTTT.

This clonotype was counted ten times or more. This sequence joins TRBV20-1 and TRBJ2-7; unclear D gene. The CDR3 runs to 13 residues. V was clipped by 6 bases and J by 2 bases, with 14 bases between them. CDR1 is DFQATT and CDR2 is SNEGSKA in the germline V gene (reference sequence). The CDR3 here is CSATMTVAYEQYF. The DNA of the CDR3 is TGCAGTGCCACCATGACTGTTGCCTACGAGCAGTACTTC.